These 9 T cell receptor beta chains share one sample of origin, sequenced in a study of low-dose radiotherapy and immunotherapy resistance in tumors. Time point of the sample: after trial treatment. Treatment reported: LDRT plus nivolumab, ipilimumab, low-dose cyclophosphamide and aspirin (RACIN trial). First-strand cDNA relied on TRAV- and TRBV-specific primers spanning alpha and beta chains. A constant-region primer paired with the V-primer adapter amplified TCRs over about 19 PCR cycles. MiXCR, run by TCRdb on the reads, gives a single entry per CDR3 protein. The repertoire consists of some 100,000 distinct CDR3 sequences, with about 20% occurring once and the leading ten covering roughly 4%. The starting material was PBMCs, obtained after low-dose radiotherapy plus immunotherapy. The receptors derive from a male donor with prostate cancer.

This clonotype has at least ten counts. The chain has TRBV6-1 and TRBJ1-6; D not certain. V was pared by 2 bases and J by 0 bases, with 17 bases between. Per germline, CDR1 MNHNS and CDR2 SASEGT. The CDR3 sequence is 19 residues long. The chain's CDR3 is CASSEIAGKRDSYNSPLHF. The CDR3 DNA sequence: TGTGCCAGCAGTGAAATTGCGGGGAAAAGGGACTCCTATAATTCACCCCTCCACTTT.

There are many counts of this clonotype. This sequence joins TRBV23-1 and TRBJ2-3, with no clear D. TRBV23-1 is an ORF; its function is uncertain. The V and J ends lost 3 bases and 0 bases respectively, with 28 bases between them. The CDR3 has 21 residues. In DNA form, the CDR3 reads TGCGCCAGCAGTCAGCAGTCCGCCCTGGAAGACCCCAAGACTAGCACAGATACGCAGTATTTT. Translating gives CASSQQSALEDPKTSTDTQYF.

This clonotype was seen a handful of times. This chain connects TRBV12-3 or TRBV12-4 to TRBJ2-5; tentatively, D is TRBD1 (5 bases). This CDR3 region has 13 residues. The ends were cut back, 6 bases at V and 4 bases at J, with 12 bases in the middle. CDR3 sequence (DNA): TGTGCCAGCAGGCCTGGCCAGGGAGAGACCCAGTACTTC. It is translated as CASRPGQGETQYF.

The J gene is TRBJ2-1, the V gene TRBV5-1; 13 bases fit TRBD2. The germline CDR1 and CDR2 sequences are SGHRS and YFSETQ. The CDR3 length is 16 residues. V shed 2 bases, J shed 7 bases, and the junction held 6 bases outside the gene matches. The CDR3 DNA sequence: TGCGCCAGCAGCTTATCACTAGCGGGAGGGAGGAATGAGCAGTTCTTC. Protein: CASSLSLAGGRNEQFF.

This clonotype was picked up one time. A read error may be the cause here, since a much bigger clone is one base away. The rearrangement links TRBV13 to TRBJ1-1; 7 nucleotides align to TRBD1. With V trimmed by 5 bases and J by 4 bases, 7 bases remained unmatched. Looked up from germline, CDR1 is PRHDT and CDR2 is FYEKMQ (reference sequence). The CDR3 extends over 14 amino acids. The CDR3 DNA sequence: TGTGCCAGCAGCGCTATAGACAGGGTCACTGAAGCTTTCTTT. Translating gives CASSAIDRVTEAFF. Supplemented by reference TRBV13 and TRBJ1-1, the full variable domain reads AAGVIQSPRHLIKEKRETATLKCYPIPRHDTVYWYQQGPGQDPQFLISFYEKMQSDKGSIPDRFSAQQFSDYHSELNMSSLELGDSALYFCASSAIDRVTEAFFGQGTRLTVV.

This clonotype showed up many times. The chain is built from TRBV19 and TRBJ1-4; D not resolved. The CDR3 totals 15 residues. CDR1 and CDR2 (germline): LNHDA, SQIVND (reference sequence). Trimming took 3 bases from V and 7 from J, leaving 15 bases between them. CDR3 region: CASSIGRQAVEKLFF. Here the CDR3 DNA reads TGTGCCAGTAGTATCGGTCGCCAGGCCGTTGAAAAACTGTTTTTT.

This clonotype has ten or more counts. This chain uses TRBV12-3 or TRBV12-4 with TRBJ2-3; no clear D. Trimming took off 5 bases at V and 3 bases at J, with 12 bases between the two ends. The CDR3 is 14 residues long. The CDR3 sequence: CASSPTVETDTQYF. The CDR3 nucleotides read TGTGCCAGCAGTCCGACGGTGGAGACAGATACGCAGTATTTT.

This clonotype was observed at least ten times. V is TRBV14 and J is TRBJ2-3; no definite D call. From germline, CDR1 is SGHDN and CDR2 FVKESK. Between the trimmed V and J ends, which lost 4 bases and 1 base, there was a span of 15 bases. The CDR3 runs 16 residues. The CDR3 is CASSRHPRVGTDTQYF. The CDR3 nucleotides are TGTGCCAGCAGCCGTCACCCCCGAGTAGGCACAGATACGCAGTATTTT.

This clonotype was observed once. The chain couples TRBV6-2 or TRBV6-3 to TRBJ2-2; D is unclear. The CDR3 spans 13 residues. Per germline, CDR1 MNHEY and CDR2 SVGEGT. V lost 0 bases and J 6 bases, leaving 5 bases between the germline ends. The CDR3 DNA reads TGTGCCAGCAGTTACTCGGAACCCGGGGAGCTGTTTTTT. This gives the protein CASSYSEPGELFF.